These 13 T cell receptor beta chains were all obtained from the same sample, sequenced in a study of CXCR3-negative and CXCR3-positive naive CD8 T cells. TRB cDNA was prepared as libraries by UMI-labeled 5' RACE. After re-calling the 5' RACE reads, TCRdb lists one entry per CDR3 protein, DNA absent. This listing includes 100,000 to 150,000 distinct CDR3 sequences. The sequenced sample was naive CXCR3- CD8+ T cells from blood. Indicated subset: CD45RO-CCR7+CD27+CD95- naive CD8+ T cells lacking CXCR3 (TNR3-). These receptors were taken from a human donor in good health. Some clones in this sample may be carry-over from other donors' samples.

This chain joins TRBV29-1 and TRBJ2-3; TCRdb picks TRBD2, but there is no DNA to check that call. CDR3 length: 15 amino acids. Germline-derived CDR1 and CDR2 are SQVTM and ANQGSEA. Here the CDR3 reads CSVDDSGRNTDTQYF.

The chain employs TRBV9 and TRBJ2-7; checking the TCRdb D call of TRBD1 is not possible without DNA. Germline CDR1 SGDLS, CDR2 YYNGEE. This CDR3 has 15 residues. CDR3 region: CASSAGTGGGYEQYF.

The chain's CDR3 is CASSPLYGTYEQYF. The rearrangement uses TRBV13 and TRBJ2-7. The V gene's germline CDR1 is PRHDT and CDR2 FYEKMQ (reference sequence). This CDR3 is 14 amino acids long.

The gene calls are TRBV6-2 or TRBV6-3 and TRBJ2-6; the TCRdb D gene call, TRBD1, has no DNA to confirm it. Per the germline V gene, CDR1 is MNHEY and CDR2 is SVGEGT. The CDR3 has 18 residues. The CDR3 protein is CASRNTRSLRAGANVLTF.

V and J are TRBV13 and TRBJ1-2; TCRdb's D gene call, TRBD1, goes unchecked for lack of DNA. Germline CDR1 is PRHDT and CDR2 is FYEKMQ (reference sequence). The CDR3 totals 14 residues. The CDR3: CASSRGQGVYGYTF.

The rearrangement uses TRBV4-2 and TRBJ2-7; TCRdb's D call of TRBD1 is untestable without DNA. This CDR3 contains 15 residues. Germline CDR1 is LGHNA and CDR2 is YNFKEQ. The CDR3 here is CASSQEKGASYEQYF.

The J gene is TRBJ2-1, the V gene TRBV6-2 or TRBV6-3; TCRdb gives TRBD1 as the D gene, but with no DNA this cannot be confirmed. This CDR3 is 13 amino acids long. Germline values: CDR1 MNHEY, CDR2 SVGEGT. The CDR3 loop reads CASSYPGYNEQFF.

V usage is TRBV27 and J usage is TRBJ2-5; checking the TCRdb D call of TRBD2 is not possible without DNA. CDR3 length: 19 amino acids. CDR1 and CDR2 from the germline V gene are MNHEY and SMNVEV (reference sequence). The CDR3 here is CASSLWASGGPGDQETQYF.

The chain couples TRBV28 to TRBJ2-2; without DNA, the TCRdb call of TRBD1 cannot be checked. The CDR3 is 16 residues long. Germline CDR1 is MDHEN and CDR2 is SYDVKM. This CDR3 is CASSTPRDRATGELFF.

This CDR3 is CASSLGDRMNTGELFF. This chain joins TRBV5-5 and TRBJ2-2; with no DNA, the TCRdb D assignment of TRBD1 cannot be verified. The CDR3 contains 16 residues. Germline CDR1 and CDR2: SGHKS and YYEKEE (reference sequence).

The rearrangement uses TRBV29-1 and TRBJ2-4. Germline loops: CDR1 SQVTM, CDR2 ANQGSEA. CDR3 length: 15 residues. This CDR3 is CSVEEAGLGKNIQYF.

This rearrangement joins TRBV25-1 to TRBJ2-7; TCRdb designates TRBD2, a call that cannot be tested without DNA. Germline V gives CDR1 MGHDK, CDR2 SYGVNS. This CDR3 has 12 amino acids. The CDR3 sequence: CASETSGIQQYF.

The chain uses TRBV14 and TRBJ2-3. CDR1 SGHDN and CDR2 FVKESK come from the germline V gene. This CDR3 contains 17 residues. This CDR3 reads CASSQEDTVTSTDTQYF.